The 25 T cell receptor beta chains given below trace back to one sample, sequenced in a study of prognosis after radiotherapy for stage I lung cancer. With two-round multiplex PCR, TCR beta CDR3 sequences were amplified from genomic DNA. Every TRBV and TRBJ gene had its own specific primer in first-round PCR. TCRdb fed the multiplex PCR reads into MiXCR, producing one record per CDR3 protein. The data show fewer than 40,000 distinct CDR3 sequences, less than 40% seen once. The sequences come from PBMCs, collected before or after stereotactic body radiation therapy (not recorded which). The receptor set was obtained from a donor older than 45 with non-small cell lung cancer.

Comment on this clonotype: An end of the junction differs from the germline gene, which may be a read error. J is TRBJ2-1 and V is TRBV7-3, with D unresolved. The CDR3 length is 13 residues. Germline V gene sequence: CDR1 SGHTA, CDR2 FQGTGA. The chain's CDR3 is CASSPYPNNEHFF. CDR3 nucleotides: TGTGCCAGCAGCCCGTACCCGAACAATGAGCATTTCTTC.

This clonotype was found many times. V gene TRBV14 combines with J gene TRBJ2-2; D call uncertain. CDR3 length equals 13 residues. Germline CDR1 is SGHDN and CDR2 is FVKESK. V lost 5 bases and J lost 6, with 10 bases in between. Here the CDR3 reads CASSYILAGELFF. The CDR3 bases are TGTGCCAGCAGCTATATTTTAGCCGGGGAGCTGTTTTTT.

This clonotype has at least ten counts. The chain carries TRBV5-1 and TRBJ2-1; D possibly corresponds to TRBD1 (6 bases). This CDR3 spans 15 amino acids. V lost 2 bases and J 3 bases, leaving 12 bases between the germline ends. In germline, CDR1 is SGHRS, CDR2 YFSETQ. The CDR3 loop is CASSFTGTNYNEQFF. In nucleotides, the CDR3 is TGCGCCAGCAGCTTCACCGGGACAAACTACAATGAGCAGTTCTTC. Full variable domain (missing parts from reference TRBV5-1 and TRBJ2-1): KAGVTQTPRYLIKTRGQQVTLSCSPISGHRSVSWYQQTPGQGLQFLFEYFSETQRNKGNFPGRFSGRQFSNSRSEMNVSTLELGDSALYLCASSFTGTNYNEQFFGPGTRLTVL.

Notes on this clonotype: This may be a read error: a much more frequent sequence differs by one nucleotide. J is TRBJ2-4 and V is TRBV11-2; no definite D call. From germline, CDR1 is SGHAT and CDR2 FQNNGV. This CDR3 contains 13 residues. Trimming stripped 2 bases from V and 10 bases from J, with 12 bases between. The CDR3 DNA sequence: TGTGCCAGCAGCTTATCCTTGTTCGAGATTCAGTACTTC. Translation: CASSLSLFEIQYF.

This clonotype appeared a few times. This may be a read error: a much more frequent sequence differs by one nucleotide. The rearrangement links TRBV10-3 to TRBJ2-5, with TRBD2 matching over 13 bases. CDR1 is ENHRY, CDR2 SYGVKD, per germline. Trimming at V came to 10 bases and at J to 8 bases, leaving 16 bases not matched to a gene. The CDR3 runs 16 residues. The CDR3 DNA follows: TGTGCCACCAAGGGTGGACTAGCGGGAGATTTGGATACCCAGTACTTC. It yields the protein CATKGGLAGDLDTQYF.

The chain couples TRBV3-1 to TRBJ2-1, with D possibly being TRBD2 (6 bases). This CDR3 has 12 residues. CDR1 and CDR2 (germline): LGHDT, YNNKEL (reference sequence). Trimming removed 4 bases from V and 6 bases from J, with 7 bases in between. This CDR3 is CASSPTSNEQFF. The CDR3 DNA is TGTGCCAGCAGCCCGACTAGCAATGAGCAGTTCTTC.

The chain recombines TRBV15 with TRBJ1-2, with D tentatively TRBD1 (5 bases). Per the germline V gene, CDR1 is LNHNV and CDR2 is YYDKDF (reference sequence). There are 14 residues in the CDR3. Trimming stripped 5 bases from V and 4 bases from J, with 14 bases between. CDR3 nucleotide sequence: TGTGCCACCAGCTCCTACGGGGGTAGCTATGGCTACACCTTC. Translated: CATSSYGGSYGYTF.

This clonotype was counted many times. The V and J genes are TRBV12-3 or TRBV12-4 and TRBJ2-3; D remains unclear. CDR3 length: 14 residues. Trimming removed 7 bases from V and 0 bases from J, with 11 bases in between. CDR3 sequence (DNA): TGTGCCAGCACCCGGACGGCTAGCACAGATACGCAGTATTTT. This codes for CASTRTASTDTQYF.

This clonotype was detected ten times or more. With a much larger clone just one base away, this may be a read error. V and J are TRBV6-2 or TRBV6-3 and TRBJ1-2; 7 bases are a match to TRBD1. CDR1 is MNHEY and CDR2 is SVGEGT in the germline V gene. CDR3 size: 14 residues. V gave up 3 bases and J gave up 9 bases; unmatched junction bases: 10. Here the CDR3 DNA reads TGTGCCAGCAGTTATTATGGACAGGCTGATAGCTACACCTTC. Translation gives CASSYYGQADSYTF.

This clonotype was observed at least ten times. This chain uses TRBV2 with TRBJ2-5; perhaps TRBD2 as D (5 bases). The V and J ends lost 4 bases and 5 bases respectively, with 5 bases between them. The CDR3 contains 11 residues. Germline CDR1 SNHLY, CDR2 FYNNEI. This CDR3 is CASSGRETQYF. As DNA, the CDR3 is TGTGCCAGCAGTGGGAGGGAGACCCAGTACTTC. The full variable domain, with the rest looked up from reference TRBV2 and TRBJ2-5, is EPEVTQTPSHQVTQMGQEVILRCVPISNHLYFYWYRQILGQKVEFLVSFYNNEISEKSEIFDDQFSVERPDGSNFTLKIRSTKLEDSAMYFCASSGRETQYFGPGTRLLVL.

The rearrangement uses TRBV6-2 or TRBV6-3 and TRBJ1-5, with TRBD1 identical over 8 bases. The J segment lost 6 bases and the V segment lost 6 bases, leaving 4 bases of the junction unmatched. The germline CDR1 and CDR2 sequences are MNHEY and SVGEGT. The CDR3 length is 13 residues. CDR3 protein: CASRDRAGQPQHF. The DNA of the CDR3 is TGTGCCAGCAGGGACAGGGCTGGTCAGCCCCAGCATTTT.

This clonotype was found many times. The chain links TRBV6-1 to TRBJ2-3; tentative D call: TRBD2 (5 bases). The CDR3 has 12 residues. V lost 3 bases, J lost 8 bases, and 9 bases lay in between. Germline-derived CDR1 and CDR2 are MNHNS and SASEGT. CDR3 DNA sequence: TGTGCCAGCAGTGAGCTCCTAGCTACGCAGTATTTT. Translating gives CASSELLATQYF.

The CDR3 DNA reads TGTGCCAGCAGTTGGACAGGGGGCATTGGTGAAGCTTTCTTT. It specifies CASSWTGGIGEAFF. The chain joins TRBV6-2 or TRBV6-3 to TRBJ1-1; 11 bases are a match to TRBD1. Germline V gene sequence: CDR1 MNHEY, CDR2 SVGEGT. The CDR3 runs to 14 residues. Trimming took 4 bases from V and 7 from J; bases not matched to a gene: 5.

A single count supports this clonotype. This sequence joins TRBV5-4 and TRBJ2-5, with 8 bases matching TRBD1. With V trimmed by 2 bases and J by 4 bases, 1 base remained unmatched. The CDR3 is made up of 13 amino acids. Germline loops: CDR1 SGHNT, CDR2 YYREEE (reference sequence). CDR3 sequence (DNA): TGTGCCAGCAGCTTAGACAGGGGAGAGACCCAGTACTTC. Amino acid sequence: CASSLDRGETQYF.

This chain connects TRBV5-1 to TRBJ2-3, with D uncertain. The CDR3 covers 16 residues. V lost 0 bases and J lost 0, with 11 bases in between. Germline CDR1 and CDR2: SGHRS and YFSETQ. The CDR3 protein is CASSLDRVSSTDTQYF. The CDR3 bases are TGCGCCAGCAGCTTGGACCGGGTGTCTAGCACAGATACGCAGTATTTT.

Turning to this clonotype: A read error may explain this, as a much larger clone is one base away. The rearrangement links TRBV6-5 to TRBJ2-6, with 9 bases identical to TRBD2. CDR1 MNHEY and CDR2 SVGAGI come from the germline V gene. The ends lost 1 base at V and 2 bases at J; junction bases unmatched: 6. The CDR3 contains 18 residues. This chain's CDR3 is CASSYFRVAGAGANVLTF. The CDR3 bases are TGTGCCAGCAGTTACTTTAGGGTAGCGGGGGCTGGGGCCAACGTCCTGACTTTC.

This clonotype appeared a few times. The chain carries TRBV7-9 and TRBJ2-4, with D perhaps being TRBD1 or TRBD2 (5 bases each). V was cut by 2 bases and J by 3 bases, with 11 bases left in between. The CDR3 has 15 amino acids. The germline gives CDR1 SEHNR, CDR2 FQNEAQ (reference sequence). In DNA form, the CDR3 reads TGTGCCAGCAGCTTACGGGGCGAGGGCAAAAACATTCAGTACTTC. This translates into CASSLRGEGKNIQYF.

This clonotype is classed as medium-sized. The genes are TRBV28 and TRBJ2-7; D gene ambiguous. V was clipped by 6 bases and J by 2 bases, with 14 bases between them. Germline CDR1 and CDR2: MDHEN and SYDVKM. The CDR3 is 14 amino acids. The CDR3 nucleotides are TGTGCCAGCAGCCCGTCCCCCGACGCCTACGAGCAGTACTTC. Translation: CASSPSPDAYEQYF.

This chain uses TRBV5-1 with TRBJ2-7, with 9 nucleotides matching TRBD2. CDR3 length: 13 amino acids. Germline assignment: CDR1 SGHRS and CDR2 YFSETQ. Unmatched junction bases numbered 4, after V lost 4 bases and J lost 5 bases. CDR3 coding DNA: TGCGCCAGCAGCCAGGGGACTAGCAACGAGCAGTACTTC. Its protein product is CASSQGTSNEQYF.

This clonotype is medium-sized in the sample. This rearrangement joins TRBV28 to TRBJ1-6; D is possibly TRBD1 (5 bases). CDR1 is MDHEN and CDR2 is SYDVKM in the germline V gene. The ends were cut back, 5 bases at V and 8 bases at J, with 13 bases in the middle. CDR3 length equals 14 residues. The CDR3 region has the DNA TGTGCCAGCAGTCCGGCTCCGGGGGATTCACCCCTCCACTTT. This translates into CASSPAPGDSPLHF.

With respect to this clonotype: A read error is possible here, since a much larger clone lies one base away. This chain joins TRBV19 and TRBJ1-1; D is uncertain. V was shortened by 7 bases and J by 3 bases, with 18 bases between the two germline ends. The CDR3 sequence is 15 residues long. Germline lookup yields CDR1 LNHDA and CDR2 SQIVND (reference sequence). The CDR3 protein is CASTRPLVWDTEAFF. CDR3 bases: TGTGCCAGTACTCGTCCCCTAGTATGGGACACTGAAGCTTTCTTT.

In its sample, this clonotype was seen many times. V is TRBV6-1 and J is TRBJ1-1, with D perhaps matching TRBD1 (6 bases). Germline assignment: CDR1 MNHNS and CDR2 SASEGT. There are 14 residues in the CDR3. Trimming left V 4 bases short and J 3 bases short, with 12 bases between. CDR3 sequence reads: CASSVQGGDTEAFF. The CDR3 DNA reads as TGTGCCAGCAGTGTACAGGGAGGGGACACTGAAGCTTTCTTT.

This clonotype was seen repeatedly, ten times or more. The CDR3 nucleotides are TGTGCCAGCAGCTTAATTTCTGGGGGAGGGCCTTTTTGGGAGCAGTTCTTC. Its protein product is CASSLISGGGPFWEQFF. The rearrangement uses TRBV7-3 and TRBJ2-1, with 7 positions matching TRBD2. The CDR3 contains 17 residues. The germline CDR1 and CDR2 sequences are SGHTA and FQGTGA. The junction had 16 bases not matched to a gene; V was cut back by 1 base and J by 10 bases.

The CDR3 DNA reads TGTGCCAGCAGTTTGGGTATGCCGAACACCGGGGAGCTGTTTTTT. Protein product: CASSLGMPNTGELFF. The V call is TRBV12-3 or TRBV12-4, the J call TRBJ2-2; D remains ambiguous. Trimming left V 3 bases short and J 0 bases short, with 8 bases between. This CDR3 has 15 amino acids.

A remark on this clonotype: This may stem from a read error, because a much larger clone lies one nucleotide away. The genes are TRBV4-2 and TRBJ2-1, with 12 nucleotides matching TRBD2. Germline loops: CDR1 LGHNA, CDR2 YNFKEQ. The CDR3 has 15 amino acids. The CDR3 coding sequence is TGTTCCAGCAGCCAAGACCTCTTGACTAGCGGGGGCCAGTTCTTC. Its translation is CSSSQDLLTSGGQFF.